Each of the 19 T cell receptor beta chains below was sequenced from the same sample in a study of identical twins. TCRdb analysed the 5' RACE reads with MiXCR anew, one entry per CDR3 protein. The sample holds about 550,000 distinct CDR3 sequences; about 20% are singletons and the top ten take approximately 0.48%. The sample was also reused in another study, on yellow fever vaccine responses in identical twins.

Specimen: CD4+ T cells sorted from blood. All receptors derive from a woman aged 18-29 years in good health.

V usage is TRBV25-1 and J usage is TRBJ2-2; no definite D call. V lost 0 bases and J 0 bases, leaving 11 bases between the germline ends. Germline CDR1 reads MGHDK; CDR2 reads SYGVNS. The CDR3 is made up of 17 amino acids. The CDR3 DNA follows: TGTGCCAGCAGTGAATATCTCACGCCCACGAACACCGGGGAGCTGTTTTTT. Its translation is CASSEYLTPTNTGELFF. The entire variable domain, with the rest obtained from reference TRBV25-1 and TRBJ2-2, is as follows: EADIYQTPRYLVIGTGKKITLECSQTMGHDKMYWYQQDPGMELHLIHYSYGVNSTEKGDLSSESTVSRIRTEHFPLTLESARPSHTSQYLCASSEYLTPTNTGELFFGEGSRLTVL.

This clonotype was found a few times. The rearrangement uses TRBV3-1 and TRBJ2-5; TRBD2 matches at 11 bases. V was pared by 5 bases and J by 0 bases, with 5 bases of the junction left unmatched. Germline V gene data show CDR1 as LGHDT and CDR2 as YNNKEL (reference sequence). The CDR3 has 16 amino acids. This chain's CDR3 is CASSTGTSGNQETQYF. For the CDR3, the DNA is TGTGCCAGCAGCACCGGGACTAGCGGAAACCAAGAGACCCAGTACTTC.

The chain recombines TRBV4-2 with TRBJ2-7, with D possibly matching TRBD1 (5 bases). CDR3 length: 16 residues. Germline CDR1 and CDR2: LGHNA and YNFKEQ. V shed 0 bases and J shed 0 bases, with 12 bases lying between them. The CDR3 DNA reads as TGTGCCAGCAGCCAAGATCGACAGTGGAGCTCCTACGAGCAGTACTTC. This translates into CASSQDRQWSSYEQYF.

The CDR3, as DNA: TGTGCCATCAGTGTGGCGGTACAGGCGGACAATGAGCAGTTCTTC. Translating gives CAISVAVQADNEQFF. The chain carries TRBV10-3 and TRBJ2-1, with TRBD1 as a possible D gene (5 bases). CDR1 and CDR2 (germline): ENHRY, SYGVKD. V lost 4 bases and J lost 5, with 15 bases in between. The CDR3 totals 15 residues.

This clonotype was seen only a few times. This CDR3 reads CASRAQGEYTDTQYF. The CDR3 bases are TGTGCCAGCAGAGCACAGGGTGAATACACAGATACGCAGTATTTT. This sequence joins TRBV12-3 or TRBV12-4 and TRBJ2-3; D may be TRBD1 (6 bases). This CDR3 has 15 residues. Trimming pared 6 bases from V and 2 bases from J, leaving 15 bases between.

This clonotype has ten or more counts. V gene TRBV12-3 or TRBV12-4 combines with J gene TRBJ2-1; 10 bases map to TRBD2. The J segment lost 5 bases and the V segment lost 5 bases, leaving 6 bases of the junction unmatched. The CDR3 is made up of 15 amino acids. In nucleotides, the CDR3 is TGTGCCAGCAGTATACTAGCGGGGCTAAACAATGAGCAGTTCTTC. Protein sequence: CASSILAGLNNEQFF.

This clonotype was picked up a small number of times. The chain recombines TRBV12-3 or TRBV12-4 with TRBJ2-1; 9 bases fit TRBD2. The J segment lost 9 bases and the V segment lost 7 bases, leaving 10 bases of the junction unmatched. This CDR3 is 14 amino acids long. The CDR3 region has the DNA TGTGCCAGCACCCCGGGACTAGCAGAGGGTGAGCAGTTCTTC. It is translated as CASTPGLAEGEQFF.

This clonotype came up a few times. The chain recombines TRBV5-1 with TRBJ2-1; the match to TRBD1 covers 9 bases. V dropped 4 bases and J dropped 8; count of bases not matched to a gene: 7. The CDR3 has 14 residues. CDR1 is SGHRS and CDR2 is YFSETQ in the germline V gene. This chain's CDR3 is CASSRGQGWDEQFF. CDR3 sequence (DNA): TGCGCCAGCAGCAGAGGACAGGGGTGGGATGAGCAGTTCTTC.

This clonotype occurred a few times. The chain is built from TRBV14 and TRBJ1-1; D unclear. The germline V and J ends were trimmed by 0 bases and 1 base, with 6 bases remaining between them. CDR1 and CDR2 (germline): SGHDN, FVKESK. CDR3 length equals 14 residues. The CDR3 loop is CASSQDRQNTEAFF. CDR3 nucleotide sequence: TGTGCCAGCAGCCAAGACAGGCAGAACACTGAAGCTTTCTTT. Together with reference TRBV14 and TRBJ1-1, the CDR3 gives the full variable domain: EAGVTQFPSHSVIEKGQTVTLRCDPISGHDNLYWYRRVMGKEIKFLLHFVKESKQDESGMPNNRFLAERTGGTYSTLKVQPAELEDSGVYFCASSQDRQNTEAFFGQGTRLTVV.

V is TRBV3-1 and J is TRBJ1-2, with D hard to call. V lost 2 bases and J lost 4, with 11 bases in between. The CDR3 consists of 14 residues. Germline lookup yields CDR1 LGHDT and CDR2 YNNKEL (reference sequence). CDR3 sequence (DNA): TGTGCCAGCAGCCAACCGACACAAATCTATGGCTACACCTTC. It codes for CASSQPTQIYGYTF.

The rearrangement joins TRBV29-1 to TRBJ2-1; TRBD2 aligns across 12 bases. The germline V gene has CDR1 SQVTM and CDR2 ANQGSEA. Losses at the gene ends were 7 bases for V and 7 bases for J; bases not matched to a gene: 20. There are 18 residues in the CDR3. CDR3 protein: CSALTILLTSGSGNEQFF. The CDR3 bases are TGCAGCGCCCTGACCATCCTACTGACTAGCGGGAGCGGTAATGAGCAGTTCTTC.

This clonotype occurred a few times. This chain links TRBV7-8 with TRBJ2-3; D remains unclear. V shed 4 bases and J shed 5 bases, with 10 bases lying between them. CDR3 length: 13 amino acids. Per the germline V gene, CDR1 is SGHVS and CDR2 is FQNEAQ. The CDR3 is CASSYPGGDTQYF. The CDR3 bases are TGTGCCAGCAGCTACCCTGGTGGAGATACGCAGTATTTT.

This chain connects TRBV3-1 to TRBJ2-2; a weak D match, TRBD1 (5 bases). Germline CDR1 is LGHDT and CDR2 is YNNKEL (reference sequence). V was clipped by 3 bases and J by 4 bases, with 9 bases between them. This CDR3 contains 14 residues. CDR3 region: CASSQGLLTGELFF. As DNA, the CDR3 is TGTGCCAGCAGCCAGGGGCTTCTCACCGGGGAGCTGTTTTTT.

There are a few counts of this clonotype. The J gene is TRBJ2-3, the V gene TRBV6-1, with 11 bases that match TRBD2. The V segment lost 4 bases and the J segment 9 bases; nucleotides outside the gene matches: 9. This CDR3 is built from 15 residues. Germline loops: CDR1 MNHNS, CDR2 SASEGT. CDR3 nucleotide sequence: TGTGCCAGCAGTGGCTTCCTGACTAGCGGGACCACGCAGTATTTT. This encodes CASSGFLTSGTTQYF.

This clonotype was detected only a few times. The rearrangement uses TRBV2 and TRBJ1-1; 7 bases are shared with TRBD1. V lost 8 bases, J lost 7 bases, and 10 bases stayed unmatched. CDR1 SNHLY and CDR2 FYNNEI come from the germline V gene. The CDR3 is 13 amino acids. The CDR3 DNA is TGTGCCAGCGGAAAGGACAGGTCCTTTGAAGCTTTCTTT. This codes for CASGKDRSFEAFF.

This clonotype was recorded a few times. V and J are TRBV11-2 and TRBJ1-2; a possible D gene is TRBD1 (6 bases). Trimming stripped 1 base from V and 2 bases from J, with 14 bases between. This CDR3 region has 16 residues. Germline CDR1 reads SGHAT; CDR2 reads FQNNGV. The CDR3 sequence: CASSLAPGQPNYGYTF. The CDR3 DNA reads as TGTGCCAGCAGCTTAGCGCCCGGACAGCCAAACTATGGCTACACCTTC.

The V call is TRBV5-1, the J call TRBJ2-1; TRBD2 matches at 7 bases. With 4 bases clipped from V and 10 bases from J, the junction kept 5 bases outside the gene matches. This CDR3 comprises 12 residues. Per germline, CDR1 SGHRS and CDR2 YFSETQ. The CDR3 sequence is CASSTRGEEQFF. In nucleotides, the CDR3 is TGCGCCAGCAGCACCCGGGGGGAGGAGCAGTTCTTC.

This clonotype showed up just a few times. The J gene is TRBJ2-5, the V gene TRBV29-1, with a possible D match to TRBD2 (6 bases). Germline CDR1 SQVTM, CDR2 ANQGSEA. The V end lost 6 bases, the J end lost 1 base, and 12 bases lay between the germline ends. The CDR3 runs 13 residues. The CDR3 DNA reads as TGCAGCGTGGCGGGACTCTCCCAAGAGACCCAGTACTTC. Translated, it gives CSVAGLSQETQYF.

The chain uses TRBV7-9 and TRBJ2-1; TRBD2 matches at 7 bases. Trimming removed 5 bases from V and 9 bases from J; junction bases left unmatched: 13. The V gene's germline CDR1 is SEHNR and CDR2 FQNEAQ (reference sequence). CDR3 length: 15 amino acids. The CDR3 loop reads CASSPVSGIFGEQFF. The CDR3 bases are TGTGCCAGCAGCCCGGTGAGCGGGATCTTCGGTGAGCAGTTCTTC.